The entry that follows covers one T cell receptor beta chain sequence. This sample is part of a study of blood T cell repertoires in COVID-19. This CDR3 contains 13 residues. After removal of 4 bases from V and 7 bases from J, the junction contained 2 bases not matched to a gene. Germline V gives CDR1 SGHNT, CDR2 YYREEE (reference sequence). This table comes from immunoSEQ multiplex PCR, and its TCRdb copy is limited to in-frame clones, with some not included. The data contain hundreds of thousands of clones, roughly 89% of them singletons. Material: PBMCs or T cells enriched from blood (not recorded which). The chain combines TRBV5-4 with TRBJ2-4, with 10 nucleotides matching TRBD1. This TCR came from a woman aged 45-60 years who had recovered from COVID-19. CDR3 in DNA: TGTGCCAGCAGCCGGACAGGGGGTAACATTCAGTACTTC. It codes for CASSRTGGNIQYF.